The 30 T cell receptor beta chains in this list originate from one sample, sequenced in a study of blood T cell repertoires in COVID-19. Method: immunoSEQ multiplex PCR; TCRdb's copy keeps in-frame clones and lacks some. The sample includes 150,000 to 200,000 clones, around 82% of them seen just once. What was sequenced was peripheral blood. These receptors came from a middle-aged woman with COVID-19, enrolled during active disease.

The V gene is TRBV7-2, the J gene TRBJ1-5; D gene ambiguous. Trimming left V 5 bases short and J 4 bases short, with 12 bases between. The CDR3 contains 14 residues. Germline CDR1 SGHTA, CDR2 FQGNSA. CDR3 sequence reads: CASSREGGNQPQHF. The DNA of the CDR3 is TGTGCCAGCAGCCGGGAGGGCGGAAATCAGCCCCAGCATTTT.

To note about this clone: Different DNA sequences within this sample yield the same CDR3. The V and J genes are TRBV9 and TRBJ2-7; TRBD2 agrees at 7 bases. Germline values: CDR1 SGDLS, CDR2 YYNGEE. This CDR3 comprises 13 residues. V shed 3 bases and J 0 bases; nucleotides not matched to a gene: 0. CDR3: CASSGTSSYEQYF. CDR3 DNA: TGTGCCAGCAGCGGGACTAGCTCCTACGAGCAGTACTTC.

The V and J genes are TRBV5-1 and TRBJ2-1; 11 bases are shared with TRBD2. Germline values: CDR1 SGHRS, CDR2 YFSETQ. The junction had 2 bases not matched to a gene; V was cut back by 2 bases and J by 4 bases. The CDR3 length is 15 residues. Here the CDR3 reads CASSLIAGGYNEQFF. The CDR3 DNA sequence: TGCGCCAGCAGCTTAATAGCGGGAGGGTACAATGAGCAGTTCTTC. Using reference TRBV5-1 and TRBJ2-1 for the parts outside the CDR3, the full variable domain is KAGVTQTPRYLIKTRGQQVTLSCSPISGHRSVSWYQQTPGQGLQFLFEYFSETQRNKGNFPGRFSGRQFSNSRSEMNVSTLELGDSALYLCASSLIAGGYNEQFFGPGTRLTVL.

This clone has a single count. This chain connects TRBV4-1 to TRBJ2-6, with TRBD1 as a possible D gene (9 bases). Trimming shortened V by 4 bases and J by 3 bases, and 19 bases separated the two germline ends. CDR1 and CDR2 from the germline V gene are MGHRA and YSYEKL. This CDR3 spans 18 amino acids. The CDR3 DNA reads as TGCGCCAGCAGCCCGCCACAGGGGGCGGGAGGTGGGGCCAACGTCCTGACTTTC. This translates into CASSPPQGAGGGANVLTF.

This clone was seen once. Here the CDR3 DNA reads TGCAGCGTTGTGCCGGGACTTGCGGAGACCCAGTACTTC. This sequence encodes CSVVPGLAETQYF. This sequence joins TRBV29-1 and TRBJ2-5; weak D call: TRBD2 (6 bases). Germline lookup yields CDR1 SQVTM and CDR2 ANQGSEA. The CDR3 spans 13 residues. V was pared by 4 bases and J by 5 bases, with 14 bases between.

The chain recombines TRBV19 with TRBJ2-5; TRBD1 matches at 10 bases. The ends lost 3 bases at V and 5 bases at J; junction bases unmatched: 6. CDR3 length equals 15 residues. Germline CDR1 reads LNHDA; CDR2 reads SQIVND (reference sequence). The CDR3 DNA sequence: TGTGCCAGTAGTATCCGGGACAGGGGCGGCGAGACCCAGTACTTC. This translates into CASSIRDRGGETQYF.

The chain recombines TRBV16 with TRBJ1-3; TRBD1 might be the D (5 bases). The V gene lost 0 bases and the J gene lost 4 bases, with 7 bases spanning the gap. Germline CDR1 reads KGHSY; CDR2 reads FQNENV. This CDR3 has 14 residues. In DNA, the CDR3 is TGTGCCAGCAGCCAATCGCCAGGGGGAAACACCATATATTTT. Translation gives CASSQSPGGNTIYF.

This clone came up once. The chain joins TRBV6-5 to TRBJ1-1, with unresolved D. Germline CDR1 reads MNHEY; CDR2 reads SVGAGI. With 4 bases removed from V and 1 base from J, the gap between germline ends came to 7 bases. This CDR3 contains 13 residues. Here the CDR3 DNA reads TGTGCCAGCAGTTCATACAAGAACACTGAAGCTTTCTTT. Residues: CASSSYKNTEAFF.

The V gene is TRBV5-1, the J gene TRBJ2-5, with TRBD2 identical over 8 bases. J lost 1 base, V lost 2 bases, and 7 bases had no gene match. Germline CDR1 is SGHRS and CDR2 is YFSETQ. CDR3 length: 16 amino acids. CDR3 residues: CASSFQAGGLQETQYF. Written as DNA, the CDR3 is TGCGCCAGCAGCTTTCAGGCGGGAGGTCTCCAAGAGACCCAGTACTTC.

The chain's CDR3 is CASSVPGQGYNEQFF. In nucleotides, the CDR3 is TGTGCCAGCAGCGTACCGGGACAGGGCTACAATGAGCAGTTCTTC. V and J are TRBV14 and TRBJ2-1; 9 bases fit TRBD1. Germline trimming cut 5 bases from V and 3 bases from J; bases unmatched to any gene: 5. The germline gives CDR1 SGHDN, CDR2 FVKESK. The CDR3 runs 15 residues.

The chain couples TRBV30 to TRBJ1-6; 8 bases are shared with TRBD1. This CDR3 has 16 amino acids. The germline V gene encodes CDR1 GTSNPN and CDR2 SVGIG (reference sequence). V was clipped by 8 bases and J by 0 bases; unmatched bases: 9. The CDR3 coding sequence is TGTGCCGGGGGACAGGAATCGAGCTCCTATAATTCACCCCTCCACTTT. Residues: CAGGQESSSYNSPLHF.

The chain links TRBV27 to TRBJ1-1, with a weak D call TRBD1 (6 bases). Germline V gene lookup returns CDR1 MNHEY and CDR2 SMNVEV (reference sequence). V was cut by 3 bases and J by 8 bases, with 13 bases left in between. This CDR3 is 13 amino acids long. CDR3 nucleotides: TGTGCCAGCAGTTTCAGGGGTGGAGCCGAAGCTTTCTTT. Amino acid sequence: CASSFRGGAEAFF.

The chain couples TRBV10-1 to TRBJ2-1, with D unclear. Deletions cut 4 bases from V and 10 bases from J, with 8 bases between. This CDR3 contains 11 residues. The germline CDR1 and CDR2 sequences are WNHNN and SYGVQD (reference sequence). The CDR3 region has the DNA TGCGCCAGCAGTGCTTCCGGGGAGCAGTTCTTC. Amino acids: CASSASGEQFF.

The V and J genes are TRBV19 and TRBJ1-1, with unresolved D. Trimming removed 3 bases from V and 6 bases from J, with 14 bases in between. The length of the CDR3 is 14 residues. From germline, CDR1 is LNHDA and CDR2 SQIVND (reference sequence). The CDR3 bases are TGTGCCAGTAGTATTGGCGGTCGAGGGTCTGAAGCTTTCTTT. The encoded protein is CASSIGGRGSEAFF.

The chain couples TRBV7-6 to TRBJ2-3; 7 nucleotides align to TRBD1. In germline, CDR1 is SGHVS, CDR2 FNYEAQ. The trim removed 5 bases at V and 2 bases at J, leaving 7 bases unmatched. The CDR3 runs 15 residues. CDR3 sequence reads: CASSRTGATTDTQYF. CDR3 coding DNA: TGTGCCAGCAGCCGGACAGGTGCAACCACAGATACGCAGTATTTT.

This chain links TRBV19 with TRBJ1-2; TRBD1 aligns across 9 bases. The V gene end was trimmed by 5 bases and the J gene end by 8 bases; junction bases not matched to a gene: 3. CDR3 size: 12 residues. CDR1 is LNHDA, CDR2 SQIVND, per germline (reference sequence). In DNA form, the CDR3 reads TGTGCCAGTAGTGGGACAGGGACGGGCTACACCTTC. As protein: CASSGTGTGYTF. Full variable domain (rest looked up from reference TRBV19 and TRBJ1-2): DGGITQSPKYLFRKEGQNVTLSCEQNLNHDAMYWYRQDPGQGLRLIYYSQIVNDFQKGDIAEGYSVSREKKESFPLTVTSAQKNPTAFYLCASSGTGTGYTFGSGTRLTVV.

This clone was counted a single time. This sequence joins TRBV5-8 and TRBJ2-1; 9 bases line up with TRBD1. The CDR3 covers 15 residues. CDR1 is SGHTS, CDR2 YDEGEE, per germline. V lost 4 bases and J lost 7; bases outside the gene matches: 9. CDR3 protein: CASSRRRDRVNEQFF. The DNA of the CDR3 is TGTGCCAGCAGCCGGAGGCGGGACAGGGTTAATGAGCAGTTCTTC.

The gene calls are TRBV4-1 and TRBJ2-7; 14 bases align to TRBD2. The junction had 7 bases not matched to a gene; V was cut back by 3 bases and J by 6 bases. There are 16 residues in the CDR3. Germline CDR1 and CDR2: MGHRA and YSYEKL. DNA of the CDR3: TGCGCCAGCAGCCAGGGGACTAGCGGGAGTGAACTCGAGCAGTACTTC. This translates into CASSQGTSGSELEQYF.

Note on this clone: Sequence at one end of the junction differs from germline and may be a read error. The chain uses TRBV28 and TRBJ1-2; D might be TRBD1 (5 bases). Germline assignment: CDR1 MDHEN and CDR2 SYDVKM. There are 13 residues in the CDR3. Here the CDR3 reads CASSSPMHGTLRF. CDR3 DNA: TGTGCCAGCAGTTCGCCAATGCACGGGACTTTGCGCTTC.

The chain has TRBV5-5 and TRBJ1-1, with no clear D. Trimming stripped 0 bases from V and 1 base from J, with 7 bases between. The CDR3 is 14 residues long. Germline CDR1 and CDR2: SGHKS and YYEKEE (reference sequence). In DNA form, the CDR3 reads TGTGCCAGCAGCTTGGGACGGGGGAACACTGAAGCTTTCTTT. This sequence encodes CASSLGRGNTEAFF.

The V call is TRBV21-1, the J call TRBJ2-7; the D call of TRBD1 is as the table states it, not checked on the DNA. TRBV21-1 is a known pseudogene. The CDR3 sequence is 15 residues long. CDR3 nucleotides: TGTGCCAGCAGCGCCCGGGACAGGGGAAGGTACGAGCAGTACTTC. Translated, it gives CASSARDRGRYEQYF.

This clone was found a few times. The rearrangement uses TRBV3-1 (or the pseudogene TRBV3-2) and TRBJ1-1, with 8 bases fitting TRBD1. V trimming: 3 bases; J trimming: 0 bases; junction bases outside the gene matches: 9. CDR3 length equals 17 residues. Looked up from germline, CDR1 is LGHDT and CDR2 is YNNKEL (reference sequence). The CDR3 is CASSQADRGLMNTEAFF. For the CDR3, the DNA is TGTGCCAGCAGCCAGGCCGACAGGGGACTAATGAACACTGAAGCTTTCTTT.

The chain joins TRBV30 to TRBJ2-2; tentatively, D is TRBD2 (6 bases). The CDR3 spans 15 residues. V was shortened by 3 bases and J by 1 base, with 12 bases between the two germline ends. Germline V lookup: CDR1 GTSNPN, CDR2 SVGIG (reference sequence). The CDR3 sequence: CAWRGGRKNTGELFF. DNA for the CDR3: TGTGCCTGGAGGGGAGGTCGTAAGAACACCGGGGAGCTGTTTTTT.

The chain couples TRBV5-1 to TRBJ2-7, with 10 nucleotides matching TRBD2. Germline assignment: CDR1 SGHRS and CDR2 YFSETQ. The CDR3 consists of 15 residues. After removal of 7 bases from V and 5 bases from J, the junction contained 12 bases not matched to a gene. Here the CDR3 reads CASVGPSGSPHEQYF. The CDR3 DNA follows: TGCGCCAGCGTAGGCCCTAGCGGGAGTCCCCACGAGCAGTACTTC.

The CDR3 sequence is CASSFSRAYEQYF. CDR3 DNA sequence: TGTGCCAGCAGCTTTTCCCGAGCCTACGAGCAGTACTTC. The rearrangement links TRBV7-8 to TRBJ2-7; D gene uncertain. The V end lost 3 bases, the J end lost 2 bases, and 8 bases lay between the germline ends. CDR3 length: 13 amino acids. Germline assignment: CDR1 SGHVS and CDR2 FQNEAQ.

As DNA, the CDR3 is TGTGCCAGCTCACCGACCGCTACTAACGAGCAGTACTTC. Protein sequence: CASSPTATNEQYF. The chain has TRBV18 and TRBJ2-7; D gene uncertain. There are 13 residues in the CDR3. CDR1 is KGHSH and CDR2 is LQKENI in the germline V gene. V was pared by 3 bases and J by 5 bases, with 11 bases between.

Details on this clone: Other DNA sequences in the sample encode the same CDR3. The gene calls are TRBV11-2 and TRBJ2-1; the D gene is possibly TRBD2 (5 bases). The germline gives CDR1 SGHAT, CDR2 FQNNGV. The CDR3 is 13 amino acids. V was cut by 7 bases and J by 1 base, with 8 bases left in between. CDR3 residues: CASTRGSYNEQFF. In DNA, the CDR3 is TGTGCCAGCACCCGGGGTTCCTACAATGAGCAGTTCTTC. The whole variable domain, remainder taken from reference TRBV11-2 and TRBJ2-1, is EAGVAQSPRYKIIEKRQSVAFWCNPISGHATLYWYQQILGQGPKLLIQFQNNGVVDDSQLPKDRFSAERLKGVDSTLKIQPAKLEDSAVYLCASTRGSYNEQFFGPGTRLTVL.

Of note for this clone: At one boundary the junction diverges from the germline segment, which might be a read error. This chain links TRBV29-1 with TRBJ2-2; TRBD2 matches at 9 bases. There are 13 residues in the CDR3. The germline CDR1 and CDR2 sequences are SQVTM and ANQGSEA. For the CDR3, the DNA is TGTGGGTTAGCGGGAGTCGCCACCGGGGAGCTGTTTTTT. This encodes CGLAGVATGELFF.

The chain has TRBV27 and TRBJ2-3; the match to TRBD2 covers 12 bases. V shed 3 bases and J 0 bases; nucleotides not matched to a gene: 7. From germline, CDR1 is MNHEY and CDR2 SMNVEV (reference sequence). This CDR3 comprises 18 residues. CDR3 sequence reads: CASSFLTSGGASTDTQYF. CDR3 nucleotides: TGTGCCAGCAGTTTTTTGACTAGCGGGGGAGCAAGCACAGATACGCAGTATTTT.

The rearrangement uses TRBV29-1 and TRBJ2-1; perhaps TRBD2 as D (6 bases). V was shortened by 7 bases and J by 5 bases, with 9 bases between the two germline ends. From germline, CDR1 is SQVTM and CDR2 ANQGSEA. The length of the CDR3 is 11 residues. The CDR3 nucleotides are TGCAGCGCGGGACTTAACAATGAGCAGTTCTTC. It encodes CSAGLNNEQFF.